The rows below give T cell receptor beta chains drawn from one sample of a study of vaccination effects on CD4 cells after COVID-19. The protocol was immunoSEQ multiplex PCR, while the TCRdb copy is restricted to in-frame clones and leaves out a portion. The repertoire consists of about 63,000 clones, with around 75% occurring once and the leading ten covering 3.7%. Antigens for these TCRs are unknown. This specimen was CD4+ T cells from PBMCs cultured with HCoV-OC43 spike peptides, taken before COVID-19 vaccination. The receptors were gathered from a human donor who received a COVID-19 vaccine. The CDR3 runs from the conserved cysteine through the conserved F or W. The D gene is left open where the match is weak. Expanded clones are given a class, and other clones once, few, many or no size at all.

>TRBV11-2|TRBJ1-1|NA|few
TGTGCCAGCAGCTGGGGGCAGGGCTCGATTGTGAGGACTGAAGCTTTCTTT
CASSWGQGSIVRTEAFF
>TRBV29-1|TRBJ1-2|NA|NA
TGCAGCGTTGATCCGGGCCGTGCCCTTAACTATGGCTACACCTTC
CSVDPGRALNYGYTF
>TRBV19|TRBJ1-6|TRBD1|few
TGTGCCAGTAGTACATCAGGGGGTCGCTCCTATAATTCACCCCTCCACTTT
CASSTSGGRSYNSPLHF
>TRBV2|TRBJ2-5|TRBD2|NA
TGTGCCAGCAGTGGACTAGCGGTCCAAGAGACCCAGTACTTC
CASSGLAVQETQYF
>TRBV30|TRBJ1-2|NA|NA
TGTGCCTGGAAATCCGGGGGTTGGACTCATGGCTACACCTTC
CAWKSGGWTHGYTF
>TRBV4-3|TRBJ2-3|NA|NA
TGCGCCAGCAGCCAAATTCGGGGACGGACAGATACGCAGTATTTT
CASSQIRGRTDTQYF
>TRBV9|TRBJ1-2|NA|NA
TGTGCCAGCAGCGTAGCCTTGAGGGGCGGAGCTAACTATGGCTACACCTTC
CASSVALRGGANYGYTF
>TRBV4-1|TRBJ1-2|NA|NA
TGCGCCAGCAGCCAAGATGGGTTCTCAGGGTGGGATGGCTACACCTTC
CASSQDGFSGWDGYTF
>TRBV7-8|TRBJ2-5|TRBD1|NA
TGTGCCAGCAGCTTGAGGACAGGGGTTGGTGAGACCCAGTACTTC
CASSLRTGVGETQYF
>TRBV28|TRBJ1-5|NA|NA
TGTGCCAGCTTTGGGGGCGGACTTAGAAGCAATCAGCCCCAGCATTTT
CASFGGGLRSNQPQHF
>TRBV5-1|TRBJ1-6|NA|few
TGCGCCAGCAGCTTGGACTTTTATTCACCCCTCCACTTT
CASSLDFYSPLHF
>TRBV7-2|TRBJ1-3|NA|NA
TGTGCCAGCAGCTCCGGACACCTAATCTCTGGAAACACCATATATTTT
CASSSGHLISGNTIYF
>TRBV19|TRBJ1-4|NA|NA
TGTGCCAGTAGTATAGACGGTGGAGGGACGAGTGAAAAACTGTTTTTT
CASSIDGGGTSEKLFF
>TRBV30|TRBJ2-3|TRBD1|NA
TGTGCCTGGAGTGGACAGGGGGCTCTCTCAGATACGCAGTATTTT
CAWSGQGALSDTQYF
>TRBV27|TRBJ2-3|TRBD2|NA
TGTGCCAGCAGTTCTCGGGCGGGGGGGCAAAAAGATACGCAGTATTTT
CASSSRAGGQKDTQYF
>TRBV18|TRBJ1-2|NA|NA
TGTGCCAGCTCACCGGGTAACTATGGCTACACCTTC
CASSPGNYGYTF
>TRBV6-6|TRBJ1-1|NA|NA
TGTGCCAGCAGTTACCGCCGGGCCACCGGCGCTGAAGCTTTCTTT
CASSYRRATGAEAFF
>TRBV4-3|TRBJ1-2|TRBD1|NA
TGCGCCAGCAGCCAAGATACAGGGGAATGGAGTGGCTACACCTTC
CASSQDTGEWSGYTF
>TRBV7-2|TRBJ1-2|NA|NA
TGTGCCAGCAGCTTTGGGGCCGGGGGGGAATATGGCTACACCTTC
CASSFGAGGEYGYTF
>TRBV9|TRBJ1-5|TRBD1|NA
TGTGCCAGCAGCGCGGGACAGGGATATCAGCCCCAGCATTTT
CASSAGQGYQPQHF
>TRBV27|TRBJ1-6|NA|NA
TGTGCCAGCAGTTATCTCCAGGGGTCTAGTTCACCCCTCCACTTT
CASSYLQGSSSPLHF
>TRBV6-5|TRBJ1-2|NA|NA
TGTGCCAGCAGTACCCCTGGGGGGCGTTATGGCTACACCTTC
CASSTPGGRYGYTF
>TRBV7-3|TRBJ1-1|TRBD1|few
TGTGCCAGCAGCCTCGGACAGGGACACACTGAAGCTTTCTTT
CASSLGQGHTEAFF
>TRBV7-2|TRBJ2-5|TRBD1|NA
TGTGCCAGCAGCCCGGACAGGCTACAAGAGACCCAGTACTTC
CASSPDRLQETQYF
>TRBV27|TRBJ2-5|NA|NA
TGTGCCAGCAGTTTAATTACAGGGTGGAAGAAAGAGACCCAGTACTTC
CASSLITGWKKETQYF
>TRBV5-4|TRBJ2-2|NA|NA
TGTGCCAGCAGCTCCCCGACTAGGAACACCGGGGAGCTGTTTTTT
CASSSPTRNTGELFF
>TRBV4-1|TRBJ1-2|NA|NA
TGCGCCAGCAGCCAAGCGGTCCGGAACTATGGCTACACCTTC
CASSQAVRNYGYTF